These 17 T cell receptor beta chains share one sample of origin, sequenced in a study of T cell repertoires in cytomegalovirus infection. TCRdb used MiXCR to reprocess the reads, holding one entry per CDR3 protein. In the table there are roughly 760,000 distinct CDR3 sequences, roughly 35% of which are singletons. The material sequenced was PBMCs. These receptors were collected from a human donor in good health (CMV status not recorded). Some clones in this sample may be carry-over from other donors' samples.

This clonotype showed up just a few times. This chain links TRBV28 with TRBJ2-1; 14 bases map to TRBD2. Trimming took 7 bases from V and 7 from J; bases not matched to a gene: 9. This CDR3 is built from 16 residues. The V gene's germline CDR1 is MDHEN and CDR2 SYDVKM. CDR3 in DNA: TGTGCCAGCACCCTAGGACTAGCGGGAGGTGGGAATGAGCAGTTCTTC. It is translated as CASTLGLAGGGNEQFF.

The V gene is TRBV7-9, the J gene TRBJ2-7, with 7 bases matching TRBD1. Unmatched junction bases numbered 8, after V lost 6 bases and J lost 3 bases. The CDR3 extends over 14 amino acids. CDR1 and CDR2 from the germline V gene are SEHNR and FQNEAQ (reference sequence). The CDR3: CASRQSGQHYEQYF. CDR3 bases: TGTGCCAGCAGGCAATCGGGACAGCACTACGAGCAGTACTTC.

This clonotype was counted at least ten times. This chain uses TRBV28 with TRBJ1-2; 9 positions agree with TRBD1. CDR3 length: 15 amino acids. Germline loops: CDR1 MDHEN, CDR2 SYDVKM. V shed 6 bases and J 5 bases; nucleotides not matched to a gene: 10. Here the CDR3 reads CASREQGARGYGYTF. The CDR3 bases are TGTGCCAGCAGAGAACAGGGGGCAAGGGGTTATGGCTACACCTTC.

The chain recombines TRBV7-2 with TRBJ2-1; TRBD2 is a possible D gene (7 bases). Trimming took 1 base from V and 10 from J, leaving 17 bases between them. The germline V gene encodes CDR1 SGHTA and CDR2 FQGNSA. There are 15 residues in the CDR3. The CDR3 sequence is CASSLDRRGGREQFF. The DNA of the CDR3 is TGTGCCAGCAGCTTAGATAGAAGGGGGGGCAGGGAGCAGTTCTTC.

The chain is built from TRBV7-9 and TRBJ1-2; D remains unclear. CDR1 is SEHNR and CDR2 is FQNEAQ in the germline V gene (reference sequence). V shed 6 bases and J shed 4 bases, with 18 bases lying between them. This CDR3 comprises 15 residues. CDR3 in DNA: TGTGCCAGCAGTCCCCAGCGTACGGGAGCCTATGGCTACACCTTC. Amino acid sequence: CASSPQRTGAYGYTF.

Comments on this clonotype: Possible read error: a much larger clone is one base away. J is TRBJ2-5 and V is TRBV7-2; TRBD2 matches 10 bases. Per the germline V gene, CDR1 is SGHTA and CDR2 is FQGNSA. The CDR3 spans 16 residues. CDR3 loop: CASSLARLAGVETPYF. CDR3 sequence (DNA): TGTGCCAGCAGCTTAGCGCGTCTAGCGGGAGTTGAGACCCCGTACTTC.

This chain uses TRBV7-9 with TRBJ2-3; no clear D. The length of the CDR3 is 16 residues. The germline CDR1 and CDR2 sequences are SEHNR and FQNEAQ (reference sequence). Between the trimmed V and J ends, which lost 6 bases and 2 bases, there was a span of 18 bases. CDR3 protein: CASREFRASSTDTQYF. The CDR3 nucleotides read TGTGCCAGCAGAGAATTCCGGGCCTCCTCCACAGATACGCAGTATTTT.

This clonotype has more than one count but fewer than ten. This chain joins TRBV27 and TRBJ2-7, with TRBD1 identical over 11 bases. CDR1 and CDR2 (germline): MNHEY, SMNVEV (reference sequence). The V gene end was trimmed by 4 bases and the J gene end by 2 bases; junction bases not matched to a gene: 10. This CDR3 contains 17 residues. CDR3 coding DNA: TGTGCCAGCAGTTCTGTCGGTGGGACAGGGGGTGCCTACGAGCAGTACTTC. Residues: CASSSVGGTGGAYEQYF.

The gene calls are TRBV5-1 and TRBJ2-7; TRBD2 agrees at 11 bases. Trimming cost V 4 bases and J 2 bases; bases outside gene matches: 11. CDR3 length: 17 residues. The germline gives CDR1 SGHRS, CDR2 YFSETQ. CDR3 coding DNA: TGCGCCAGCAGCGCATACTTACTAGCGGGAGATACCTACGAGCAGTACTTC. The encoded protein is CASSAYLLAGDTYEQYF. Based on the CDR3 plus reference TRBV5-1 and TRBJ2-7, the full variable domain is KAGVTQTPRYLIKTRGQQVTLSCSPISGHRSVSWYQQTPGQGLQFLFEYFSETQRNKGNFPGRFSGRQFSNSRSEMNVSTLELGDSALYLCASSAYLLAGDTYEQYFGPGTRLTVT.

The table lists this clonotype with a few counts. The gene calls are TRBV19 and TRBJ1-2; D may be TRBD1 (5 bases). The germline V gene encodes CDR1 LNHDA and CDR2 SQIVND (reference sequence). V gave up 4 bases and J gave up 1 base, with 10 bases separating them. CDR3 length: 14 amino acids. The CDR3 protein is CASSKGHLNYGYTF. CDR3 sequence (DNA): TGTGCCAGTAGTAAAGGACATCTTAACTATGGCTACACCTTC. The variable domain in full, completed from reference TRBV19 and TRBJ1-2, reads DGGITQSPKYLFRKEGQNVTLSCEQNLNHDAMYWYRQDPGQGLRLIYYSQIVNDFQKGDIAEGYSVSREKKESFPLTVTSAQKNPTAFYLCASSKGHLNYGYTFGSGTRLTVV.

This chain connects TRBV25-1 to TRBJ1-1; 10 bases agree with TRBD1. With 7 bases clipped from V and 1 base from J, the junction kept 12 bases outside the gene matches. This CDR3 comprises 17 residues. Germline CDR1 MGHDK, CDR2 SYGVNS. The DNA of the CDR3 is TGTGCCAGCACTCCCCCGGGACAGGGGAGACGGAACACTGAAGCTTTCTTT. Its protein product is CASTPPGQGRRNTEAFF.

The rearrangement uses TRBV6-1 and TRBJ1-5, with 10 bases matching TRBD1. Germline V gene sequence: CDR1 MNHNS, CDR2 SASEGT. Unmatched junction bases numbered 8, after V lost 0 bases and J lost 6 bases. The CDR3 runs to 17 residues. The CDR3 here is CASSEAPGQGNLQPQHF. The DNA for the CDR3 is TGTGCCAGCAGTGAAGCCCCGGGACAGGGGAATCTTCAGCCCCAGCATTTT.

This clonotype came up a few times. The chain recombines TRBV11-2 with TRBJ1-4; no definite D call. The CDR3 contains 14 residues. CDR1 SGHAT and CDR2 FQNNGV come from the germline V gene. The V end lost 6 bases, the J end lost 8 bases, and 16 bases lay between the germline ends. The DNA for the CDR3 is TGTGCCAGCAGGATGGCCGCGGGTCGGGAAAAACTGTTTTTT. Translation gives CASRMAAGREKLFF.

V is TRBV7-9 and J is TRBJ1-6; tentative D call: TRBD1 (5 bases). V dropped 3 bases and J dropped 8 bases, with 11 bases sitting between them. Germline CDR1 and CDR2: SEHNR and FQNEAQ (reference sequence). This CDR3 region has 14 residues. The CDR3 bases are TGTGCCAGCAGCTTGGGACTGCCCGATTCACCCCTCCACTTT. The encoded protein is CASSLGLPDSPLHF.

This chain connects TRBV20-1 to TRBJ1-6, with D maybe TRBD1 (6 bases). Germline assignment: CDR1 DFQATT and CDR2 SNEGSKA (reference sequence). V was pared by 5 bases and J by 4 bases, with 9 bases between. CDR3 size: 13 residues. The CDR3 sequence: CSAGGRYNSPLHF. The CDR3 nucleotides are TGCAGTGCTGGGGGGCGGTATAATTCACCCCTCCACTTT.

The chain links TRBV7-9 to TRBJ1-1; possible D gene TRBD1, 5 bases. This CDR3 comprises 15 residues. From germline, CDR1 is SEHNR and CDR2 FQNEAQ (reference sequence). Trimming left V 4 bases short and J 2 bases short, with 14 bases between. The CDR3 nucleotides read TGTGCCAGCAGCTCGACCCGGACACCAAACACTGAAGCTTTCTTT. Amino acid sequence: CASSSTRTPNTEAFF.

The rearrangement joins TRBV7-2 to TRBJ2-2; unclear D gene. Germline loops: CDR1 SGHTA, CDR2 FQGNSA. This CDR3 spans 14 amino acids. V was cut by 5 bases and J by 2 bases, with 9 bases left in between. DNA for the CDR3: TGTGCCAGCAGCGCATATTCTAACACCGGGGAGCTGTTTTTT. Translation: CASSAYSNTGELFF.